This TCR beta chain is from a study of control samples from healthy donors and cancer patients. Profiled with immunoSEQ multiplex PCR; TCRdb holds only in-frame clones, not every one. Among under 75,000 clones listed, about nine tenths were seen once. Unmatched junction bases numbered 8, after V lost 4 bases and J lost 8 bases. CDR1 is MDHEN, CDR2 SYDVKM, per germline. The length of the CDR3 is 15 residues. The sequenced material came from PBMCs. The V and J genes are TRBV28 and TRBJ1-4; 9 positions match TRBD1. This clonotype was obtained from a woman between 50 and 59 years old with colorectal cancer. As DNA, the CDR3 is TGTGCCAGCAGTTCACCGGGACAGGGCTCCGAAAAACTGTTTTTT. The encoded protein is CASSSPGQGSEKLFF.